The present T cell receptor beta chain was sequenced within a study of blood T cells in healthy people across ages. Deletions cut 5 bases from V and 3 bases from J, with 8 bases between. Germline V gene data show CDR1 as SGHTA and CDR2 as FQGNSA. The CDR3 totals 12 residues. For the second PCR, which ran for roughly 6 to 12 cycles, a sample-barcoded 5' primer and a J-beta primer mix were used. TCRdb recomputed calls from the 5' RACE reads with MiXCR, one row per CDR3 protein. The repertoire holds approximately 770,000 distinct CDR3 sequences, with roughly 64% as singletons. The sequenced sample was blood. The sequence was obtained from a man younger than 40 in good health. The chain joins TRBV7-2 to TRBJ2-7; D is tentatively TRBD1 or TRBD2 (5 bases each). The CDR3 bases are TGTGCCAGCAGCCGGGGCCTCTACGAGCAGTACTTC. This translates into CASSRGLYEQYF.